Below are 6 T cell receptor beta chains sequenced from a single sample in a study of OX40 agonist ivuxolimab in advanced cancers. Here immunoSEQ multiplex PCR was the method, and the copy in TCRdb shows in-frame clones only, minus some. Of about 68,000 clones detected, about 83% appear once; the ten largest clones hold roughly 0.7%. Here the sequenced sample was CD4+ or CD8+ T cells sorted from blood, taken in a trial of the OX40 agonist ivuxolimab. All receptors derive from an adult with an advanced solid tumor such as melanoma, head and neck, liver or kidney cancer.

A note on this clone: Other nucleotide sequences in the sample specify the same CDR3. V gene TRBV18 combines with J gene TRBJ2-5, with D perhaps matching TRBD2 (6 bases). There are 13 residues in the CDR3. Between the trimmed V and J ends, which lost 5 bases and 1 base, there was a span of 8 bases. Germline V CDR1 and CDR2: KGHSH, LQKENI. CDR3 amino acids: CASSTGVQETQYF. The CDR3 DNA reads TGTGCCAGCTCAACGGGGGTCCAAGAGACCCAGTACTTC.

The chain combines TRBV2 with TRBJ1-5; D uncertain. This CDR3 contains 12 residues. Trimming took off 6 bases at V and 6 bases at J, with 9 bases between the two ends. Germline V gene data show CDR1 as SNHLY and CDR2 as FYNNEI. CDR3 nucleotides: TGTGCCAGCAGGCCAGACGGTCAGCCCCAGCATTTT. Protein sequence: CASRPDGQPQHF.

V usage is TRBV5-8 and J usage is TRBJ2-1, with TRBD1 matching over 9 bases. The CDR3 totals 16 residues. The ends lost 2 bases at V and 2 bases at J; junction bases unmatched: 5. The germline V gene has CDR1 SGHTS and CDR2 YDEGEE. The CDR3 sequence is CASSFGTGLTYNEQFF. In nucleotides, the CDR3 is TGTGCCAGCAGCTTCGGGACAGGGCTGACCTACAATGAGCAGTTCTTC. The entire variable domain, with the rest obtained from reference TRBV5-8 and TRBJ2-1, is as follows: EAGVTQSPTHLIKTRGQQATLRCSPISGHTSVYWYQQALGLGLQFLLWYDEGEERNRGNFPPRFSGRQFPNYSSELNVNALELEDSALYLCASSFGTGLTYNEQFFGPGTRLTVL.

The chain is built from TRBV11-2 and TRBJ2-3; D gene unclear. From germline, CDR1 is SGHAT and CDR2 FQNNGV. The CDR3 has 14 residues. Trimming pared 2 bases from V and 0 bases from J, leaving 6 bases between. The CDR3 here is CASSLRYSTDTQYF. The CDR3 bases are TGTGCCAGCAGCTTAAGGTACAGCACAGATACGCAGTATTTT.

V usage is TRBV15 and J usage is TRBJ2-1; D uncertain. This CDR3 spans 15 amino acids. Germline CDR1 reads LNHNV; CDR2 reads YYDKDF (reference sequence). V lost 3 bases to trimming and J lost 7 bases, with 16 bases between them. CDR3 protein: CATSREEHSRNEQFF. As DNA, the CDR3 is TGTGCCACCAGCAGGGAAGAACACTCGCGGAATGAGCAGTTCTTC.

About this clone: The sample has other DNA sequences that encode this CDR3 too. The V gene is TRBV7-2, the J gene TRBJ2-1, with 7 bases that match TRBD1. The CDR3 extends over 12 amino acids. The V gene end was trimmed by 1 base and the J gene end by 12 bases; junction bases not matched to a gene: 3. Germline V gives CDR1 SGHTA, CDR2 FQGNSA. The CDR3 DNA follows: TGTGCCAGCAGCTTAGTACGGGACAGGCAGTTCTTC. Amino acid sequence: CASSLVRDRQFF.